This entry is about one TCR beta chain. Antigen unknown. The sample belongs to a study of T cells after yellow fever vaccination. Across the study: The authors prepared low-cell-number fractions using SMART-Seq v4 Ultra Low Input. Study-level results: Subsequent to the booster, the majority of primary-vaccination clones reappeared (roughly 95% CD4, approximately 90% CD8). The secondary response was weaker, and its peak arrived faster, on day 5 versus 15. Shared CD4/CD8 clonotypes were a small share, likely from convergent recombination.

The CDR3 totals 12 residues. Germline values: CDR1 MNHEY, CDR2 SVGEGT. Trimming took off 4 bases at V and 7 bases at J, with 11 bases between the two ends. One entry per CDR3 protein results from TCRdb running MiXCR on the 5' RACE reads. The sample has around 610,000 distinct CDR3 sequences, about 13% seen once. The TCR was taken from a young man who received the YFV17D yellow fever vaccine. The chain combines TRBV6-2 or TRBV6-3 with TRBJ2-7, with no clear D. The source material was PBMCs, sampled on the day of the yellow fever booster vaccination. CDR3 bases: TGTGCCAGCAGTTCTGCGAAATGGGAGCAGTACTTC. Its translation is CASSSAKWEQYF.